The following is a T cell receptor (beta chain) sequence with its context. This clonotype occurred a few times. This receptor's antigen is unknown. No per-base quality is available; no much larger clone lies one base away. The data stem from a study of T cells in Graves' hyperthyroidism and ophthalmopathy (dated by TCRdb to the late 2010s). Study-level background: Peripheral blood samples were taken at initial diagnosis, before any treatment was given. To identify TCR V-J signatures that set the groups apart, the researchers used a discovery cohort of 100 patients, made up of under 45 with Graves' ophthalmopathy and about 60 with stable Graves' hyperthyroidism. An independent validation cohort of around 19 hyperthyroidism patients and about 16 patients who later progressed to ophthalmopathy tested prospective prediction of ophthalmopathy. The roughly 90 discovery patients were divided at random into training and test sets in a 7:3 ratio. Thyroid tissue and blood T-cell repertoires from six Graves' hyperthyroidism patients were also compared in the study. After sampling, hyperthyroidism patients received methimazole starting at 30 mg daily, and ophthalmopathy patients received high-dose intravenous methylprednisolone. TCR Vbeta CDR3 sequencing of roughly 140 peripheral blood samples (under 45 ophthalmopathy, about 75 hyperthyroidism and approximately 17 progressor patients) is reported in the paper. The investigation overall reported the following: In validation, progression to ophthalmopathy was predicted by the model with 70.59% sensitivity and around 75% specificity, a median of approximately 7.1 months before onset. In cross-validation, a model built on a 13 V-J signature told ophthalmopathy apart from stable hyperthyroidism with 85% to 90% sensitivity and about 81% specificity, and in testing the same model reached 80%/75%. Most expanded thyroid clonotypes (frequency above 0.001) were also found in blood, which suggests that blood repertoires may mirror thyroid immune responses. No statistical method was used to fix the sample size in advance, and group allocation was not hidden from the investigators.

Ophthalmopathy patients had moderately to severely active disease, with a Clinical Activity Score of 3 or more, a NOSPECS grade of 4 or more, and a disease duration of less than 3 months. Any patient with an uncontrolled infection, another autoimmune disease, pregnancy or lactation was excluded. Clinical symptoms, serum thyroxine and TRAb, thyroid ultrasound, and orbital computed tomography formed the basis for the diagnoses. PBMCs were isolated from 7.5 to 10 ml of fresh peripheral blood by Ficoll-Paque density gradient centrifugation. Total RNA was extracted with Trizol reagent, and quality was checked on an Agilent 2100 Bioanalyzer. CDR1 is given as MNHEY and CDR2 as SVGEGT, both from the germline V gene. From the cysteine through the phenylalanine, the CDR3 covers 14 amino acids. Left in the record is the CDR3 DNA by itself, 42 bases read in frame from the first base. Trimming at the junction amounts to 5 bases on V and 4 bases on J, and the germline ends lie 14 bases apart.

The TCR beta CDR3 regions were amplified from the RNA transcripts. The first round of RT-PCR for the TCR CDR3 was performed with the HTBI primer set and the Qiagen OneStep RT-PCR kit. A second multiplex PCR round built the libraries, followed by size selection and purification. Libraries were sequenced paired-end with 100 bp reads on an Illumina HiSeq2000. The study's own analysis went as follows. Raw data were processed with SOAPnuke, discarding reads with adapters, uncalled bases, mean Phred below 15, or no exact constant-primer or identifier match. COPE v1.2.5 was used to merge the high-quality paired reads, and each unique nucleotide sequence was defined as a clonotype. MiTCR v1.1 was used to align clonotypes to the IMGT TRBV, TRBD and TRBJ reference segments. Only V-J combinations with frequency above 0.0001, covering approximately 99% of repertoires, were analysed. A TCS score was defined as the ratio of F50 (clonal expansion) to E x V (chaos), with BLOSUM62-based TCRdist applied between CDR3 peptides within each V-J. Welch's t-statistics and random forest reduced just over 500 V-J features to some 14, which were used in a naive Bayes classifier (R e1071). The public reads were run again by TCRdb, first through fastp at Q25 and then through MiXCR, and only productive beta chains were kept. Entries that share a CDR3 protein sequence are merged under the most common genes and DNA. The V and J calls shown here were made by TCRdb, not taken from the authors' results. The sample table contains 490,000 or so distinct CDR3 sequences; only one count was recorded for 15% to 20% of them. About 45% of the sample is taken by the ten largest.

The chain is made from TRBV6-2 or TRBV6-3 and TRBJ1-2; there is no confident call for the D gene. The source is a man between 35 and 55 years old with Graves' ophthalmopathy. Sequencing was carried out using blood. The base sequence is TGTGCCAGCAGTCCCACCGCCTTGGCCTATGGCTACACCTTC. The translation is CASSPTALAYGYTF.